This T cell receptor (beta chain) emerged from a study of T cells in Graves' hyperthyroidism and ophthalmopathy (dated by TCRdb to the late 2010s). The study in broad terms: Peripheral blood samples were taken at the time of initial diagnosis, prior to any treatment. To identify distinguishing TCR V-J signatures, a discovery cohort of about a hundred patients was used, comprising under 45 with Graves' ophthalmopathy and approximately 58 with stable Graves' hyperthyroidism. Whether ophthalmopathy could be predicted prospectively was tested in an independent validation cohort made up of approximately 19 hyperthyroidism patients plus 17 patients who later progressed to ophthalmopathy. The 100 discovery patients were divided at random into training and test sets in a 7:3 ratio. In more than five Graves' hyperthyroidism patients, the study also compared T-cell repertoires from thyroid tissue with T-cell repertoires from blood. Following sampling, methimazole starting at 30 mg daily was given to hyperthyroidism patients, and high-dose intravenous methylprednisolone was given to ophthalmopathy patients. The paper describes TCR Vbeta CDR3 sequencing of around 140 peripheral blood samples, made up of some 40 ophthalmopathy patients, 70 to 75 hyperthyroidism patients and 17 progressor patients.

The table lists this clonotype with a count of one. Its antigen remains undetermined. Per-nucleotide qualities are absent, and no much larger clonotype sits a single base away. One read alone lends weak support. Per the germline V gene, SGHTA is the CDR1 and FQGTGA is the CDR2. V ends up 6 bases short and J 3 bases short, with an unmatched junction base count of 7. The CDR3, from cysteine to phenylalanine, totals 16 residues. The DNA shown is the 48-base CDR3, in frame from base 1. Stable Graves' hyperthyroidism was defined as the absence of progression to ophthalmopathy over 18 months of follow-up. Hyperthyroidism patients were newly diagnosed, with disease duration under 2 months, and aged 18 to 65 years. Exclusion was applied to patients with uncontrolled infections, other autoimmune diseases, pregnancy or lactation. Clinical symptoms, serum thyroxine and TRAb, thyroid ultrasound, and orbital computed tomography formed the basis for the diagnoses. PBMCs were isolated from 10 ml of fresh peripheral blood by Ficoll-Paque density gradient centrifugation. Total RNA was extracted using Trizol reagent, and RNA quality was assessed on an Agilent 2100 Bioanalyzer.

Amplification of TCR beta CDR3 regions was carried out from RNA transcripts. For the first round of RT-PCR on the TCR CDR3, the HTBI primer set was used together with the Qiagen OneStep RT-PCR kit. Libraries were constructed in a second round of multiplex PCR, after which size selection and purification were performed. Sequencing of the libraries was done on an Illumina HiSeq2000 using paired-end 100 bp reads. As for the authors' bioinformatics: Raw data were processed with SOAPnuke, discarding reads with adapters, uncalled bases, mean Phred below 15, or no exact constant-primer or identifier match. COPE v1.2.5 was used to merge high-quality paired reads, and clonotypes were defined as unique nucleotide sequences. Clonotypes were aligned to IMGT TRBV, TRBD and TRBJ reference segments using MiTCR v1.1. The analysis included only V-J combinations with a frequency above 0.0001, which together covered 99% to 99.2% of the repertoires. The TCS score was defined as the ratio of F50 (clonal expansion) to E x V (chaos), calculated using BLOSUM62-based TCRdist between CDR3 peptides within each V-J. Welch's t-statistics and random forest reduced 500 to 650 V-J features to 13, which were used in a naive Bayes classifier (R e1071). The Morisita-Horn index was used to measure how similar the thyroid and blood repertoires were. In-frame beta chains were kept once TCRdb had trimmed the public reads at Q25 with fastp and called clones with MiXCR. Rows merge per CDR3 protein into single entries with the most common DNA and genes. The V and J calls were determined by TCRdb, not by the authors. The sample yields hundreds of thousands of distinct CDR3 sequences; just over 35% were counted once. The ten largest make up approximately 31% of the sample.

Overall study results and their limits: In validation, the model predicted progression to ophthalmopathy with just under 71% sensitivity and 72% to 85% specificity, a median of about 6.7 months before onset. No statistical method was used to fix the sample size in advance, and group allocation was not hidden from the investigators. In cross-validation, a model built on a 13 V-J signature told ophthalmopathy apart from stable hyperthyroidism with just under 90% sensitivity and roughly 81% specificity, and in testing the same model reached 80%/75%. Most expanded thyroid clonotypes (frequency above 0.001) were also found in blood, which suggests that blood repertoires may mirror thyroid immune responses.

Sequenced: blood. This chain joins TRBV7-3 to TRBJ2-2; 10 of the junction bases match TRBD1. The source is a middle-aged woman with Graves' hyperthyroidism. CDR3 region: CASSRSGTGDTGELFF. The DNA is TGTGCCAGCAGTCGATCCGGGACAGGGGACACCGGGGAGCTGTTTTTT. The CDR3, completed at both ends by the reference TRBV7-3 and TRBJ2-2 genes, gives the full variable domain GAGVSQTPSNKVTEKGKYVELRCDPISGHTALYWYRQSLGQGPEFLIYFQGTGAADDSGLPNDRFFAVRPEGSVSTLKIQRTERGDSAVYLCASSRSGTGDTGELFFGEGSRLTVL.